The 2 T cell receptor beta chains reported below all come from one sample, sequenced in a study of esophageal squamous cell carcinoma tumors. After a first PCR with P20EA plus a TCR alpha or TCR beta constant-region primer, a nested PCR used CA2 or CB2. Unbiased adaptor ligation RT-PCR amplified the TCR genes, and a polyT18-containing BSL-18E primer primed reverse transcription. TCRdb fed the 5' RACE reads into MiXCR, producing one record per CDR3 protein. The repertoire holds thousands of distinct CDR3 sequences, with about 20% as singletons. Sequencing was carried out using tumor tissue. Receptors originate from a man aged 45-85 years with esophageal squamous cell carcinoma.

This clonotype has only a few counts. This chain uses TRBV10-3 with TRBJ2-5, with TRBD1 as a possible D gene (6 bases). V was clipped by 8 bases and J by 5 bases, with 18 bases between them. The germline V gene encodes CDR1 ENHRY and CDR2 SYGVKD. The CDR3 sequence is 14 residues long. The CDR3 region has the DNA TGTGCCATCGGACAGCAGGAGTATCGGGAGACCCAGTACTTC. This codes for CAIGQQEYRETQYF.

This clonotype was observed at least ten times. The chain couples TRBV19 to TRBJ1-1; D perhaps matches TRBD1 (6 bases). This CDR3 region has 13 residues. CDR1 and CDR2 from the germline V gene are LNHDA and SQIVND (reference sequence). V lost 5 bases to trimming and J lost 1 base, with 8 bases between them. CDR3 amino acids: CASSDRKNTEAFF. The CDR3 DNA is TGTGCCAGTAGTGACAGGAAGAACACTGAAGCTTTCTTT.